The 11 T cell receptor beta chains below were found in one sample sequenced in a study of blood T cell repertoires in COVID-19. Sequencing was performed with immunoSEQ multiplex PCR; in TCRdb, only in-frame clones are kept and a portion is missing. Of about 180,000 clones in the sample, approximately 80% were seen once. The sample consisted of PBMCs or T cells enriched from blood (not recorded which). The receptor source for this set is a man aged 55-75 years who had been exposed to COVID-19.

This sequence joins TRBV9 and TRBJ1-1, with no clear D. V dropped 0 bases and J dropped 3 bases, with 12 bases sitting between them. The CDR3 has 15 residues. Germline loops: CDR1 SGDLS, CDR2 YYNGEE. CDR3 DNA sequence: TGTGCCAGCAGCGTAGTGGGCCGCAGTGACACTGAAGCTTTCTTT. Translating it yields CASSVVGRSDTEAFF. Full variable domain (rest looked up from reference TRBV9 and TRBJ1-1): DSGVTQTPKHLITATGQRVTLRCSPRSGDLSVYWYQQSLDQGLQFLIQYYNGEERAKGNILERFSAQQFPDLHSELNLSSLELGDSALYFCASSVVGRSDTEAFFGQGTRLTVV.

In DNA, the CDR3 is TGTGCCAGCACCACCGGGACAGGGCATGGCTACACCTTC. As protein: CASTTGTGHGYTF. The rearrangement links TRBV9 to TRBJ1-2, with 9 nucleotides matching TRBD1. This CDR3 has 13 residues. Germline V gene lookup returns CDR1 SGDLS and CDR2 YYNGEE. After removal of 6 bases from V and 6 bases from J, the junction contained 6 bases not matched to a gene.

The rearrangement links TRBV19 to TRBJ1-4; 12 nucleotides line up with TRBD1. This CDR3 is built from 15 residues. J gave up 7 bases and V 5 bases, and 5 bases lay outside the gene matches. Germline V gene lookup returns CDR1 LNHDA and CDR2 SQIVND (reference sequence). The DNA for the CDR3 is TGTGCCAGTAGTCCTGGGACAGGGGGCAGTGAAAAACTGTTTTTT. As protein: CASSPGTGGSEKLFF.

The chain couples TRBV30 to TRBJ1-3; the match to TRBD1 covers 10 bases. Germline loops: CDR1 GTSNPN, CDR2 SVGIG (reference sequence). The CDR3 runs to 13 residues. The V gene end was trimmed by 8 bases and the J gene end by 2 bases; junction bases not matched to a gene: 3. The CDR3 DNA is TGTGCCCGAGGGACAGGGGCTGGAAACACCATATATTTT. Amino acid sequence: CARGTGAGNTIYF.

The chain uses TRBV2 and TRBJ2-6, with D tentatively TRBD1 (6 bases). Germline V gives CDR1 SNHLY, CDR2 FYNNEI. Trimming took off 6 bases at V and 1 base at J, with 10 bases between the two ends. There are 15 residues in the CDR3. The CDR3 loop reads CASRRQASGANVLTF. The DNA of the CDR3 is TGTGCCAGCAGGAGACAGGCATCTGGGGCCAACGTCCTGACTTTC. Using reference TRBV2 and TRBJ2-6 for the parts outside the CDR3, the full variable domain is EPEVTQTPSHQVTQMGQEVILRCVPISNHLYFYWYRQILGQKVEFLVSFYNNEISEKSEIFDDQFSVERPDGSNFTLKIRSTKLEDSAMYFCASRRQASGANVLTFGAGSRLTVL.

The chain joins TRBV7-9 to TRBJ1-1; D perhaps matches TRBD1 (5 bases). Germline assignment: CDR1 SEHNR and CDR2 FQNEAQ (reference sequence). V dropped 1 base and J dropped 5 bases, with 14 bases sitting between them. This CDR3 spans 15 amino acids. As DNA, the CDR3 is TGTGCCAGCAGCTTAGAGCGGGGCGCGGTAACTGAAGCTTTCTTT. This translates into CASSLERGAVTEAFF.

This chain links TRBV27 with TRBJ2-3; 10 bases map to TRBD2. The CDR3 extends over 16 amino acids. Per germline, CDR1 MNHEY and CDR2 SMNVEV (reference sequence). V dropped 7 bases and J dropped 4; count of bases not matched to a gene: 11. In nucleotides, the CDR3 is TGTGCCAGCATTCCGGCTAGCGGGAGATACTCAGATACGCAGTATTTT. It translates to CASIPASGRYSDTQYF.

The chain has TRBV9 and TRBJ1-3; TRBD1 might be the D (5 bases). Germline lookup yields CDR1 SGDLS and CDR2 YYNGEE. The V end lost 0 bases, the J end lost 4 bases, and 8 bases lay between the germline ends. CDR3 length: 14 amino acids. DNA for the CDR3: TGTGCCAGCAGCGTAGAGGGGAACGGAAACACCATATATTTT. Encoded protein: CASSVEGNGNTIYF. Using reference TRBV9 and TRBJ1-3 for the parts outside the CDR3, the full variable domain is DSGVTQTPKHLITATGQRVTLRCSPRSGDLSVYWYQQSLDQGLQFLIQYYNGEERAKGNILERFSAQQFPDLHSELNLSSLELGDSALYFCASSVEGNGNTIYFGEGSWLTVV.

This clone was recorded only once. The chain is built from TRBV2 and TRBJ2-7, with D possibly being TRBD2 (6 bases). V dropped 6 bases and J dropped 0 bases, with 15 bases sitting between them. Germline loops: CDR1 SNHLY, CDR2 FYNNEI. The CDR3 runs 15 residues. The CDR3 reads CASRGSGPSSYEQYF. The CDR3 DNA sequence: TGTGCCAGCAGGGGTAGCGGCCCCTCCTCCTACGAGCAGTACTTC.

The J gene is TRBJ2-7, the V gene TRBV6-5; a possible D gene is TRBD1 (6 bases). Germline loops: CDR1 MNHEY, CDR2 SVGAGI. Trimming cost V 10 bases and J 5 bases, with 21 bases left between them. The CDR3 contains 14 residues. CDR3 in DNA: TGTGCCACCCGTAGTCGCCCAGGGGTTCACGAGCAGTACTTC. Translation gives CATRSRPGVHEQYF.

The chain carries TRBV24-1 and TRBJ1-2; D is perhaps TRBD1 (6 bases). The germline V gene encodes CDR1 KGHDR and CDR2 SFDVKD. The V and J ends lost 3 bases and 0 bases respectively, with 13 bases between them. The CDR3 length is 16 residues. The CDR3 spells CATSDSPQGTNYGYTF. In DNA, the CDR3 is TGTGCCACCAGTGATAGCCCGCAGGGGACTAACTATGGCTACACCTTC.